The 20 T cell receptor beta chains listed next were all sequenced from one sample in a study of T cell repertoires in cytomegalovirus infection. Their recognized antigens are unknown. One entry per CDR3 protein, called by TCRdb with MiXCR from the reads. The sample has approximately 730,000 distinct CDR3 sequences; about 27% are singletons. Here the sequenced sample was cultured CD8+ T cells from PBMCs, taken from culture after CMV antigen stimulation. All receptors come from a human donor in good health (CMV status not recorded). Some clones in this sample may be carry-over from other donors' samples.

The chain couples TRBV27 to TRBJ2-5; a possible D gene is TRBD1 (6 bases). The CDR3 runs to 16 residues. The V end was cut by 9 bases, the J end by 5 bases, with 25 bases between. Germline values: CDR1 MNHEY, CDR2 SMNVEV (reference sequence). The CDR3 bases are TGTGCCAGTGCGCAGGGGCTAATTATGGATTTGGAGACCCAGTACTTC. This codes for CASAQGLIMDLETQYF.

This clonotype turned up a few times. The rearrangement joins TRBV2 to TRBJ1-4; no clear D gene. V was pared by 1 base and J by 0 bases, with 12 bases between. CDR1 SNHLY and CDR2 FYNNEI come from the germline V gene. This CDR3 is built from 17 residues. The CDR3 region has the DNA TGTGCCAGCAGTGAAGATGTGGAGTCCACAACTAATGAAAAACTGTTTTTT. This gives the protein CASSEDVESTTNEKLFF.

The rearrangement joins TRBV27 to TRBJ2-3, with TRBD2 matching 8 bases. With V trimmed by 7 bases and J by 2 bases, 5 bases remained unmatched. There are 14 residues in the CDR3. CDR1 MNHEY and CDR2 SMNVEV come from the germline V gene (reference sequence). The CDR3 nucleotides read TGTGCCAGCAAGCGGGGGACGTACACAGATACGCAGTATTTT. Its translation: CASKRGTYTDTQYF.

This clonotype was counted many times. This chain joins TRBV7-3 and TRBJ2-1; 10 bases align to TRBD2. This CDR3 is 16 amino acids long. V lost 2 bases and J lost 5; bases outside the gene matches: 6. Germline V gene lookup returns CDR1 SGHTA and CDR2 FQGTGA. The CDR3 DNA sequence: TGTGCCAGCAGCTTACCCCTAGCGGGGGCGAACAATGAGCAGTTCTTC. Its protein is CASSLPLAGANNEQFF. Full variable domain (remainder filled in from reference TRBV7-3 and TRBJ2-1): GAGVSQTPSNKVTEKGKYVELRCDPISGHTALYWYRQSLGQGPEFLIYFQGTGAADDSGLPNDRFFAVRPEGSVSTLKIQRTERGDSAVYLCASSLPLAGANNEQFFGPGTRLTVL.

This clonotype was recorded a few times. The V and J genes are TRBV6-5 and TRBJ2-5, with D uncertain. Trimming stripped 6 bases from V and 5 bases from J, with 10 bases between. The germline V gene encodes CDR1 MNHEY and CDR2 SVGAGI. The CDR3 is made up of 12 amino acids. The CDR3 protein is CASSVLGETQYF. In DNA form, the CDR3 reads TGTGCCAGCAGCGTTTTGGGTGAGACCCAGTACTTC.

Many counts were recorded for this clonotype. The gene calls are TRBV7-6 and TRBJ2-1, with no clear D. The CDR3 loop spans 14 amino acids. Between the trimmed V and J ends, which lost 5 bases and 5 bases, there was a span of 13 bases. Germline CDR1 SGHVS, CDR2 FNYEAQ. The CDR3 region is CASSPGPGDNEQFF. In nucleotides, the CDR3 is TGTGCCAGCAGCCCCGGGCCGGGCGACAATGAGCAGTTCTTC.

The chain couples TRBV5-4 to TRBJ2-2, with D perhaps TRBD2 (5 bases). Trimming removed 0 bases from V and 6 bases from J, with 12 bases in between. Looked up from germline, CDR1 is SGHNT and CDR2 is YYREEE (reference sequence). There are 15 residues in the CDR3. The CDR3, as DNA: TGTGCCAGCAGCTTGGCCCGGGAAGTCCCCGGGGAGCTGTTTTTT. Its translation is CASSLAREVPGELFF.

The chain uses TRBV4-1 and TRBJ2-2, with 8 bases identical to TRBD1. The V segment lost 3 bases and the J segment 3 bases; nucleotides outside the gene matches: 9. The CDR3 covers 17 residues. Per germline, CDR1 MGHRA and CDR2 YSYEKL. The CDR3 DNA reads as TGCGCCAGCAGCCACCTCCTTGGACAGGGAGACACCGGGGAGCTGTTTTTT. Translation: CASSHLLGQGDTGELFF.

Ten or more counts support this clonotype. J is TRBJ2-5 and V is TRBV7-2; the match to TRBD2 covers 10 bases. The CDR3 sequence is 16 residues long. V lost 4 bases and J lost 0; bases outside the gene matches: 5. Germline V gene sequence: CDR1 SGHTA, CDR2 FQGNSA. CDR3 in amino acids: CASSSRLAGYQETQYF. The CDR3 bases are TGTGCCAGCAGCTCTCGACTAGCGGGCTACCAAGAGACCCAGTACTTC.

This clonotype was detected a few times. This chain uses TRBV6-1 with TRBJ2-1; 10 nucleotides agree with TRBD2. The CDR3 extends over 16 amino acids. Germline assignment: CDR1 MNHNS and CDR2 SASEGT. V shed 4 bases and J 10 bases; nucleotides not matched to a gene: 13. The CDR3 nucleotides read TGTGCCAGCAGTGCCAGACTAGCGGGCGACAGTTTGGAGCAGTTCTTC. The encoded protein is CASSARLAGDSLEQFF.

In this sample, this clonotype turned up many times. V gene TRBV7-8 combines with J gene TRBJ1-1, with D hard to call. The CDR3 contains 14 residues. Germline V gene sequence: CDR1 SGHVS, CDR2 FQNEAQ. Deletions cut 0 bases from V and 2 bases from J, with 7 bases between. The CDR3 loop reads CASSLAQVNTEAFF. The CDR3 coding sequence is TGTGCCAGCAGCTTAGCGCAGGTCAACACTGAAGCTTTCTTT.

In this sample, this clonotype turned up many times. This chain uses TRBV7-8 with TRBJ1-3, with D maybe TRBD1 (5 bases). Germline assignment: CDR1 SGHVS and CDR2 FQNEAQ. V was shortened by 5 bases and J by 4 bases, with 15 bases between the two germline ends. The CDR3 totals 15 residues. CDR3 bases: TGTGCCAGCAGCCTAGATACGGGGCGAGGAAACACCATATATTTT. Translated: CASSLDTGRGNTIYF.

The rearrangement uses TRBV6-5 and TRBJ2-2, with D perhaps TRBD2 (5 bases). The length of the CDR3 is 15 residues. The V end lost 2 bases, the J end lost 0 bases, and 7 bases lay between the germline ends. Germline loops: CDR1 MNHEY, CDR2 SVGAGI. CDR3 sequence reads: CASSYGGPNTGELFF. In nucleotides, the CDR3 is TGTGCCAGCAGTTACGGAGGACCGAACACCGGGGAGCTGTTTTTT.

This chain joins TRBV28 and TRBJ1-4, with D uncertain. The CDR3 is 15 residues long. Looked up from germline, CDR1 is MDHEN and CDR2 is SYDVKM. The germline V and J ends were trimmed by 2 bases and 3 bases, with 10 bases remaining between them. The CDR3 coding sequence is TGTGCCAGCAGTTTAACACGGGCGCCTAATGAAAAACTGTTTTTT. Translated: CASSLTRAPNEKLFF.

This clonotype has more than one count but fewer than ten. The gene calls are TRBV24-1 and TRBJ2-3; D may be TRBD1 (5 bases). Trimming shortened V by 3 bases and J by 2 bases, and 14 bases separated the two germline ends. CDR1 and CDR2 from the germline V gene are KGHDR and SFDVKD. The CDR3 has 16 amino acids. This chain's CDR3 is CATSDPAREITDTQYF. The CDR3 DNA reads TGTGCCACCAGTGATCCAGCCAGGGAAATCACAGATACGCAGTATTTT.

The CDR3 loop reads CASSFRTGLDQPQHF. CDR3 bases: TGTGCCAGCAGCTTCCGGACAGGCCTAGATCAGCCCCAGCATTTT. This chain uses TRBV7-6 with TRBJ1-5, with 7 bases fitting TRBD1. V was clipped by 3 bases and J by 5 bases; unmatched bases: 7. The CDR3 is made up of 15 amino acids. Per germline, CDR1 SGHVS and CDR2 FNYEAQ.

This clonotype has more than one count but fewer than ten. Here the CDR3 DNA reads TGTGCCAGCAGTTTATACTATGGGTCGGGAACCGGGGAGCTGTTTTTT. Protein sequence: CASSLYYGSGTGELFF. The chain is built from TRBV12-3 or TRBV12-4 and TRBJ2-2, with D perhaps TRBD2 (5 bases). V was trimmed by 2 bases and J by 5 bases, leaving 15 bases between them. CDR3 length: 16 residues.

The chain couples TRBV27 to TRBJ1-6; D perhaps matches TRBD1 (5 bases). Deletions cut 6 bases from V and 6 bases from J, with 12 bases between. The germline V gene encodes CDR1 MNHEY and CDR2 SMNVEV (reference sequence). CDR3 length: 14 amino acids. In DNA form, the CDR3 reads TGTGCCAGCAGCCCCGGGACCATTAATTCACCCCTCCACTTT. Translated: CASSPGTINSPLHF.

The chain links TRBV4-1 to TRBJ1-4, with a possible D match to TRBD1 (5 bases). The CDR3 totals 13 residues. V dropped 5 bases and J dropped 8 bases, with 12 bases sitting between them. The germline V gene encodes CDR1 MGHRA and CDR2 YSYEKL. CDR3 nucleotide sequence: TGCGCCAGCAGCTCCGGGGGGTTGGAAAAACTGTTTTTT. Protein sequence: CASSSGGLEKLFF.

This chain joins TRBV7-6 and TRBJ1-1; D remains unclear. The CDR3 has 14 residues. The germline V gene encodes CDR1 SGHVS and CDR2 FNYEAQ. The germline V and J ends were trimmed by 6 bases and 1 base, with 12 bases remaining between them. CDR3 nucleotides: TGTGCCAGCAGTACCAATGTAGGGAACACTGAAGCTTTCTTT. The encoded protein is CASSTNVGNTEAFF.